Below are 31 T cell receptor beta chains sequenced from a single sample in a study of cytomegalovirus exposure and HLA in healthy donors. 60 Vbeta and 13 Jbeta primers were used in PCR. The method was immunoSEQ multiplex PCR; TCRdb's version includes in-frame clones alone and lacks a portion of them. This sample has 150,000 to 200,000 clones; 70% to 80% occur once, and the top ten carry about 2.1%. Sequencing used PBMCs. These receptors were taken from a man aged 30 to 39 in good health and CMV-seronegative.

V and J are TRBV9 and TRBJ1-2, with 9 positions matching TRBD1. After removal of 4 bases from V and 7 bases from J, the junction contained 8 bases not matched to a gene. The CDR3 is made up of 14 amino acids. Per the germline V gene, CDR1 is SGDLS and CDR2 is YYNGEE. CDR3 sequence (DNA): TGTGCCAGCAGCCCCCGGGACAGGGTTGGTGGCTACACCTTC. This gives the protein CASSPRDRVGGYTF.

The genes are TRBV5-4 and TRBJ2-7; 7 bases match TRBD2. The CDR3 sequence is 15 residues long. Germline V gene sequence: CDR1 SGHNT, CDR2 YYREEE (reference sequence). Germline trimming cut 0 bases from V and 4 bases from J; bases unmatched to any gene: 7. The CDR3 reads CASSLGGLAEYEQYF. The DNA for the CDR3 is TGTGCCAGCAGCTTGGGCGGGCTAGCGGAGTACGAGCAGTACTTC.

The V gene is TRBV9, the J gene TRBJ2-7; 8 nucleotides line up with TRBD1. Germline CDR1 and CDR2: SGDLS and YYNGEE. CDR3 length: 14 amino acids. V shed 0 bases, J shed 4 bases, and the junction held 3 bases outside the gene matches. CDR3 DNA sequence: TGTGCCAGCAGCGTAGGTAACAGGGGGTACGAGCAGTACTTC. This encodes CASSVGNRGYEQYF.

J is TRBJ2-5 and V is TRBV15; D is perhaps TRBD2 (5 bases). Trimming took 0 bases from V and 5 from J, leaving 10 bases between them. This CDR3 contains 14 residues. Germline values: CDR1 LNHNV, CDR2 YYDKDF (reference sequence). This CDR3 is CATSRDPRGETQYF. The CDR3 region has the DNA TGTGCCACCAGCAGAGATCCCAGAGGGGAGACCCAGTACTTC.

The chain is built from TRBV13 and TRBJ1-6, with D possibly matching TRBD1 (6 bases). Trimming pared 5 bases from V and 7 bases from J, leaving 12 bases between. Germline lookup yields CDR1 PRHDT and CDR2 FYEKMQ (reference sequence). The CDR3 runs to 14 residues. The CDR3 DNA reads as TGTGCCAGCAGCCGGGGACACTCGAATTCACCCCTCCACTTT. It translates to CASSRGHSNSPLHF.

This rearrangement joins TRBV9 to TRBJ2-1; the D gene is possibly TRBD1 (6 bases). There are 13 residues in the CDR3. The V end was cut by 3 bases, the J end by 4 bases, with 8 bases between. CDR1 is SGDLS and CDR2 is YYNGEE in the germline V gene. CDR3 loop: CASSAQGYNEQFF. The CDR3 DNA follows: TGTGCCAGCAGCGCGCAGGGGTACAATGAGCAGTTCTTC.

The V and J genes are TRBV19 and TRBJ2-7; 7 nucleotides match TRBD2. This CDR3 is 14 amino acids long. V was clipped by 4 bases and J by 0 bases; unmatched bases: 3. CDR1 is LNHDA, CDR2 SQIVND, per germline (reference sequence). CDR3 sequence (DNA): TGTGCCAGTAGTAGGTGGGAGGGCTCCTACGAGCAGTACTTC. Translated, it gives CASSRWEGSYEQYF.

The V gene is TRBV7-9, the J gene TRBJ1-2; 9 bases fit TRBD1. CDR3 length: 15 residues. Trimming took 5 bases from V and 8 from J; bases not matched to a gene: 12. Germline V lookup: CDR1 SEHNR, CDR2 FQNEAQ (reference sequence). The CDR3, as DNA: TGTGCCAGCAGCCCCGGAGCCGGGACAGGGTCCGGCTACACCTTC. It encodes CASSPGAGTGSGYTF.

The chain joins TRBV6-1 to TRBJ1-4; the D is unclear. CDR3 size: 15 residues. Germline CDR1 MNHNS, CDR2 SASEGT. V was shortened by 1 base and J by 7 bases, with 13 bases between the two germline ends. CDR3 residues: CASSEDRVASEKLFF. The CDR3 coding sequence is TGTGCCAGCAGTGAAGACCGGGTCGCGAGTGAAAAACTGTTTTTT.

This clone has more than one count but fewer than ten. This chain joins TRBV27 and TRBJ1-1, with TRBD1 matching over 7 bases. V dropped 6 bases and J dropped 1; count of bases not matched to a gene: 11. CDR1 is MNHEY, CDR2 SMNVEV, per germline (reference sequence). This CDR3 comprises 16 residues. The CDR3 spells CASRSGQLLQNTEAFF. The CDR3 nucleotides are TGTGCCAGCAGATCGGGACAGCTATTACAGAACACTGAAGCTTTCTTT.

The chain combines TRBV29-1 with TRBJ2-5; 8 nucleotides align to TRBD2. The end of the DNA is better explained by TRBJ2-7, so the J call may be wrong. Germline lookup yields CDR1 SQVTM and CDR2 ANQGSEA. The CDR3 contains 13 residues. For the CDR3, the DNA is TGCAGCGTCCTTAGCGGGAATCAGGACGAGCAGTACTTC. Protein product: CSVLSGNQDEQYF.

In this sample, this clone turned up a few times. The rearrangement joins TRBV6-1 to TRBJ1-4; D perhaps matches TRBD1 (6 bases). Germline V lookup: CDR1 MNHNS, CDR2 SASEGT. The CDR3 has 16 amino acids. Trimming cost V 1 base and J 5 bases, with 14 bases left between them. In DNA, the CDR3 is TGTGCCAGCAGTGAAGGAGGGGGGGCGGGGAATGAAAAACTGTTTTTT. Its protein is CASSEGGGAGNEKLFF.

The J gene is TRBJ2-3, the V gene TRBV19; TRBD2 is a possible D gene (5 bases). This CDR3 contains 16 residues. Trimming cost V 3 bases and J 1 base, with 14 bases left between them. Germline-derived CDR1 and CDR2 are LNHDA and SQIVND (reference sequence). The CDR3 is CASSMGRLTRTDTQYF. The CDR3 region has the DNA TGTGCCAGTAGTATGGGGAGACTCACACGCACAGATACGCAGTATTTT. The entire variable domain, with the rest obtained from reference TRBV19 and TRBJ2-3, is as follows: DGGITQSPKYLFRKEGQNVTLSCEQNLNHDAMYWYRQDPGQGLRLIYYSQIVNDFQKGDIAEGYSVSREKKESFPLTVTSAQKNPTAFYLCASSMGRLTRTDTQYFGPGTRLTVL.

The V gene is TRBV7-3, the J gene TRBJ2-2, with 7 bases identical to TRBD1. The V gene's germline CDR1 is SGHTA and CDR2 FQGTGA. The V segment lost 6 bases and the J segment 8 bases; nucleotides outside the gene matches: 15. This CDR3 has 16 amino acids. The CDR3 DNA reads as TGTGCCAGCAGAAACGGACAGGAACCTCTTAATGGGGAGCTGTTTTTT. This codes for CASRNGQEPLNGELFF.

The chain couples TRBV5-4 to TRBJ2-1, with D perhaps matching TRBD2 (6 bases). The CDR3 is 14 amino acids. Per the germline V gene, CDR1 is SGHNT and CDR2 is YYREEE (reference sequence). Trimming took 4 bases from V and 9 from J, leaving 17 bases between them. The CDR3: CASSPGRGDGEQFF. In DNA form, the CDR3 reads TGTGCCAGCAGCCCCGGGCGGGGAGATGGTGAGCAGTTCTTC.

The chain joins TRBV4-1 to TRBJ2-5; D call uncertain. V lost 0 bases to trimming and J lost 2 bases, with 7 bases between them. CDR3 length equals 14 residues. CDR1 MGHRA and CDR2 YSYEKL come from the germline V gene. The CDR3 DNA is TGCGCCAGCAGCCAAGATGGCAGTCAAGAGACCCAGTACTTC. Its protein product is CASSQDGSQETQYF.

The gene calls are TRBV5-4 and TRBJ2-2; D remains ambiguous. CDR3 size: 14 residues. The ends were cut back, 0 bases at V and 8 bases at J, with 11 bases in the middle. Germline lookup yields CDR1 SGHNT and CDR2 YYREEE (reference sequence). CDR3 coding DNA: TGTGCCAGCAGCTTGGAACAGTTGACGGGGGAGCTGTTTTTT. It translates to CASSLEQLTGELFF.

The sample holds a few counts of this clone. The chain employs TRBV5-6 and TRBJ2-3, with D possibly matching TRBD2 (5 bases). CDR1 and CDR2 from the germline V gene are SGHDT and YYEEEE. The CDR3 covers 15 residues. V was cut by 2 bases and J by 1 base, with 11 bases left in between. For the CDR3, the DNA is TGTGCCAGCAGCTTCGGGAACCTAGGCACAGATACGCAGTATTTT. Translating gives CASSFGNLGTDTQYF.

The rearrangement joins TRBV6-1 to TRBJ1-5, with TRBD1 matching over 7 bases. With 5 bases clipped from V and 2 bases from J, the junction kept 3 bases outside the gene matches. Germline loops: CDR1 MNHNS, CDR2 SASEGT. This CDR3 comprises 14 residues. CDR3 loop: CASSLDRGNQPQHF. The CDR3 DNA reads TGTGCCAGCAGTCTTGACAGGGGCAATCAGCCCCAGCATTTT.

This sequence joins TRBV6-1 and TRBJ2-1; TRBD2 agrees at 13 bases. The CDR3 totals 15 residues. The germline CDR1 and CDR2 sequences are MNHNS and SASEGT. V was pared by 5 bases and J by 8 bases, with 6 bases of the junction left unmatched. The CDR3, as DNA: TGTGCCAGCAGTTGGACTAGCGGGAGTACGGATGAGCAGTTCTTC. Translated, it gives CASSWTSGSTDEQFF.

V gene TRBV28 combines with J gene TRBJ1-3; maybe TRBD1 (6 bases). The CDR3 is made up of 15 amino acids. Trimming left V 8 bases short and J 1 base short, with 15 bases between. Germline V lookup: CDR1 MDHEN, CDR2 SYDVKM. In nucleotides, the CDR3 is TGTGCCAGCTGGGGACGGGGGGCTTCTGGAAACACCATATATTTT. It specifies CASWGRGASGNTIYF. Looking up the rest from reference TRBV28 and TRBJ1-3 gives the full variable domain: DVKVTQSSRYLVKRTGEKVFLECVQDMDHENMFWYRQDPGLGLRLIYFSYDVKMKEKGDIPEGYSVSREKKERFSLILESASTNQTSMYLCASWGRGASGNTIYFGEGSWLTVV.

V gene TRBV7-3 combines with J gene TRBJ2-7; tentatively, D is TRBD2 (6 bases). From germline, CDR1 is SGHTA and CDR2 FQGTGA. The germline V and J ends were trimmed by 1 base and 6 bases, with 10 bases remaining between them. The CDR3 has 13 amino acids. CDR3 protein: CASSLMVGGEQYF. The CDR3 DNA follows: TGTGCCAGCAGCTTAATGGTGGGAGGCGAGCAGTACTTC.

The V call is TRBV7-9, the J call TRBJ1-1; D is uncertain. Germline lookup yields CDR1 SEHNR and CDR2 FQNEAQ (reference sequence). CDR3 length: 11 residues. V was shortened by 5 bases and J by 8 bases, with 9 bases between the two germline ends. The CDR3 DNA is TGTGCCAGCAGCGTCGCCGGGGAAGCTTTCTTT. Its translation: CASSVAGEAFF.

The sample holds a few counts of this clone. The genes are TRBV28 and TRBJ1-1, with 9 bases matching TRBD1. The ends lost 10 bases at V and 4 bases at J; junction bases unmatched: 4. The germline V gene encodes CDR1 MDHEN and CDR2 SYDVKM. The length of the CDR3 is 12 residues. The CDR3, as DNA: TGTGCCACGGGGGACAGGGCCACTGAAGCTTTCTTT. Its translation: CATGDRATEAFF.

The V call is TRBV10-3, the J call TRBJ1-1; TRBD1 is a possible D gene (6 bases). V lost 11 bases and J lost 2, with 15 bases in between. CDR1 is ENHRY and CDR2 is SYGVKD in the germline V gene. This CDR3 comprises 13 residues. CDR3 region: CAAKGQINTEAFF. As DNA, the CDR3 is TGTGCCGCTAAGGGACAAATCAACACTGAAGCTTTCTTT.

The chain combines TRBV7-2 with TRBJ2-7; D is perhaps TRBD2 (5 bases). Germline CDR1 SGHTA, CDR2 FQGNSA. Trimming stripped 5 bases from V and 5 bases from J, with 10 bases between. The length of the CDR3 is 12 residues. CDR3 sequence (DNA): TGTGCCAGCAGCCCGGACTGGGACGAGCAGTACTTC. Protein product: CASSPDWDEQYF.

The rearrangement uses TRBV4-1 and TRBJ2-2; D may be TRBD1 (5 bases). V was clipped by 1 base and J by 0 bases, with 12 bases between them. Germline-derived CDR1 and CDR2 are MGHRA and YSYEKL. The CDR3 is 17 residues long. The CDR3 sequence: CASSQASLTANTGELFF. As DNA, the CDR3 is TGCGCCAGCAGCCAAGCATCTCTGACAGCGAACACCGGGGAGCTGTTTTTT.

The sample holds a few counts of this clone. V and J are TRBV5-6 and TRBJ2-7, with 13 bases fitting TRBD2. The CDR3 runs to 15 residues. From germline, CDR1 is SGHDT and CDR2 YYEEEE. Trimming cost V 4 bases and J 6 bases; bases outside gene matches: 7. The CDR3 spells CASSAPGLAGPEQYF. CDR3 coding DNA: TGTGCCAGCAGCGCCCCGGGACTAGCGGGACCCGAGCAGTACTTC.

This clone was detected once. The chain links TRBV6-5 to TRBJ2-2; 10 bases fit TRBD2. V was pared by 8 bases and J by 3 bases, with 6 bases of the junction left unmatched. The CDR3 contains 15 residues. Germline-derived CDR1 and CDR2 are MNHEY and SVGAGI. In DNA form, the CDR3 reads TGTGCCAGCGGCGGACTAGCGGCACACACCGGGGAGCTGTTTTTT. It translates to CASGGLAAHTGELFF.

The chain is built from TRBV30 and TRBJ2-7, with 8 bases that match TRBD1. This CDR3 has 13 amino acids. Germline lookup yields CDR1 GTSNPN and CDR2 SVGIG (reference sequence). The junction had 5 bases not matched to a gene; V was cut back by 4 bases and J by 3 bases. CDR3 bases: TGTGCCTGGAAGACAGGGGAAGTCTACGAGCAGTACTTC. Translated: CAWKTGEVYEQYF.

V and J are TRBV18 and TRBJ2-1; 7 bases match TRBD1. J lost 6 bases, V lost 5 bases, and 4 bases had no gene match. The CDR3 contains 13 residues. Germline CDR1 is KGHSH and CDR2 is LQKENI. The CDR3 DNA reads as TGTGCCAGCTCAGACAGGGATGGCAATGAGCAGTTCTTC. It translates to CASSDRDGNEQFF.